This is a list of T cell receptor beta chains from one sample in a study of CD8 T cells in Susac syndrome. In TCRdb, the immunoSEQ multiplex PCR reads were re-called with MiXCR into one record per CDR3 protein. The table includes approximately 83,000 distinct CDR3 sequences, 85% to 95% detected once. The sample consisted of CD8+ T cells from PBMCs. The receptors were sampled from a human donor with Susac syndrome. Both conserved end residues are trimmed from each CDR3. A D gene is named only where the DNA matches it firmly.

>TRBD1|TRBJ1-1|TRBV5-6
ASSGPGQGRTEAF
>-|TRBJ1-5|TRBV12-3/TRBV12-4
ASSNRWDSNQPQH
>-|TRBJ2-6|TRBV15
ATSREPQGVQSGANVLT
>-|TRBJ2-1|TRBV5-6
ASSLAWVSVDNEQF
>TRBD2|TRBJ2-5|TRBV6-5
ASSYIPSGNQETQY
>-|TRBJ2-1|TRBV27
ATTTTYNEQF
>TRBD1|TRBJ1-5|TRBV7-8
ATCPGTGGAGNQPQH
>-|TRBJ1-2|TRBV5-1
ASSLAPREGNYGYT
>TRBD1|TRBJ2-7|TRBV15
ATSVGTEGSWEQY
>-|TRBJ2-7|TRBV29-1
SVEPTEGPDEQY
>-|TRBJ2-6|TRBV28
ATAWGANVLT
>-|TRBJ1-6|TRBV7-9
AILGLDVDSPLH
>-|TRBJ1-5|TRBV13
ASSQGDNQPQH
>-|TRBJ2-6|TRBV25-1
ASSDYRVAGANVLT
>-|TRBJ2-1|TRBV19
ASSIDGPNEQF
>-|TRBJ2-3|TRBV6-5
ASSSTGLGAQY
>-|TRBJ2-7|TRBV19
ASSGSMYEQY
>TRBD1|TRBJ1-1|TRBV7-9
ASSPGGVTEAF
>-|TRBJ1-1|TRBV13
ASTWGGAEAF
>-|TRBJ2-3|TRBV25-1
ASSKAGDTQY
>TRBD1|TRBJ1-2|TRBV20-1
SADGTDDFNYGYT
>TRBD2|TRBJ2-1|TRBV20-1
SARDPGLAGNEQF
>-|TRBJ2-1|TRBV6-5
ASSYTYSYNEQF
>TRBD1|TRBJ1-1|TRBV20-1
SARDMDRGPEAF
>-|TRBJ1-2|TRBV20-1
SASLRLEQAAGYGYT
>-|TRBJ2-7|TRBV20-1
SAPEAGGSYEQY
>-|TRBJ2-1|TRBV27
ASNTLDYNEQF
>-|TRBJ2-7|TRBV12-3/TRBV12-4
ASSYASRSYEQY
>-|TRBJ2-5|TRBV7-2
ASSLGVLGEETQY
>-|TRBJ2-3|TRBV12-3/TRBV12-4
ASSLAEGPDTQY
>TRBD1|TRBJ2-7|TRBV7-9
ASSPLTGVAYEQY
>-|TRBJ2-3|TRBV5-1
ASSKGEGDTDTQY
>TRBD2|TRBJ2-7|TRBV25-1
ASSGLAGGAYEQY
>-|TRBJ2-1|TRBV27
ASSLIGGDSYNEQF
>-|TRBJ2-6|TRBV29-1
SVDLQVSGANVLT
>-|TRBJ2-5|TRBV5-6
ASSLIETQY
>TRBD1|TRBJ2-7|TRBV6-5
ASSSGQASDEQY
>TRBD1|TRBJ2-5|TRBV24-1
ATSDLRDRAETQY
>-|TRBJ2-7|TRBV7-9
ASSERTYEQY
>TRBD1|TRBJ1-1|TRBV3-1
ASSQATGAIQNTEAF
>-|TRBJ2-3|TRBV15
ATSRVTGTDTQY
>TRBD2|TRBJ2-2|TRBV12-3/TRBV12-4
ASSSAGEPGELF
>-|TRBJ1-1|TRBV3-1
ASSQDLRTEAF
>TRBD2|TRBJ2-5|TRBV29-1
SVLGGYQETQY